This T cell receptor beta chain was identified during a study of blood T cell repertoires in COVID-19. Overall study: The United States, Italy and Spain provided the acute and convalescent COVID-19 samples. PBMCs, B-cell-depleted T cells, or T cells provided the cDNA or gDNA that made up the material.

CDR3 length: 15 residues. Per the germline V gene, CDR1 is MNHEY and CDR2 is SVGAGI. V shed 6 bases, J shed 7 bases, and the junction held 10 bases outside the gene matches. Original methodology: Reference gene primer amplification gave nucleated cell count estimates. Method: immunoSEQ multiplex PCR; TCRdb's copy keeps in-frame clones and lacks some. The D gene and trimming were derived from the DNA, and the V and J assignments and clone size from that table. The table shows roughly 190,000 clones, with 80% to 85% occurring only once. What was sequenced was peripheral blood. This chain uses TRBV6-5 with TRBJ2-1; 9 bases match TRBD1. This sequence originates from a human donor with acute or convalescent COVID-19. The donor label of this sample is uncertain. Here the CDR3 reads CASRPPGQGGNEQFF. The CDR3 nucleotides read TGTGCCAGCAGGCCCCCGGGACAGGGTGGAAATGAGCAGTTCTTC.